A single sample gave rise to the 2 T cell receptor beta chains below, sequenced in a study of cytomegalovirus exposure and HLA in healthy donors. The PCR made use of 60 Vbeta and 13 Jbeta primers. Assay used: immunoSEQ multiplex PCR; TCRdb lists only in-frame clones, some missing. The data contain roughly 150,000 clones, about 85% of them seen just once; the ten biggest clones take up over 2.5%. Sequenced sample: PBMCs. Receptors originate from a man aged 30 to 39 in good health and CMV-seropositive.

The chain combines TRBV4-3 with TRBJ1-2, with TRBD1 identical over 8 bases. CDR1 LGHNA and CDR2 YSLEER come from the germline V gene. The CDR3 has 14 residues. The trim removed 1 base at V and 6 bases at J, leaving 4 bases unmatched. CDR3 nucleotide sequence: TGCGCCAGCAGCCAAGTACAGGGGGACGATGGCTACACCTTC. This gives the protein CASSQVQGDDGYTF.

This clone showed up just a few times. This sequence joins TRBV5-1 and TRBJ1-1, with 8 bases that match TRBD1. This CDR3 spans 13 amino acids. Germline V gene sequence: CDR1 SGHRS, CDR2 YFSETQ. Unmatched junction bases numbered 9, after V lost 3 bases and J lost 11 bases. CDR3 coding DNA: TGCGCCAGCAGCTGGCCCGGGACAGGTTCCGCTTTCTTT. Translating gives CASSWPGTGSAFF.